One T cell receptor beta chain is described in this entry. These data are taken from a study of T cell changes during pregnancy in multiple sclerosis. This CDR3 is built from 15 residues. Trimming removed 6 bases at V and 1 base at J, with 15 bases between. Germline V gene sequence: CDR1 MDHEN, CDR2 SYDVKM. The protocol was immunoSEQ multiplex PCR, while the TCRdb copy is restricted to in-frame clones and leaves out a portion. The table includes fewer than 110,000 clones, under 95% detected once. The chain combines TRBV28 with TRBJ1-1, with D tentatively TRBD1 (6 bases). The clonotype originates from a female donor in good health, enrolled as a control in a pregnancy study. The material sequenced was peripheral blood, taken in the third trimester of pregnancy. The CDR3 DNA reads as TGTGCCAGCAGCCCACCGAGGGGGGGGAACACTGAAGCTTTCTTT. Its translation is CASSPPRGGNTEAFF.